The source of this TCR beta chain is a study of blood T cell repertoires in COVID-19. For the study at large: Specimens from acute and convalescent COVID-19 originated in the United States, Italy and Spain. T cells, B-cell-depleted T cells, or PBMCs supplied cDNA or gDNA.

Recruited during active infection, patients (from Seattle) were subsequently followed longitudinally. In germline, CDR1 is SGHVS, CDR2 FQNEAQ. With 4 bases clipped from V and 10 bases from J, the junction kept 4 bases outside the gene matches. The CDR3 has 14 amino acids. Profiled with immunoSEQ multiplex PCR; TCRdb holds only in-frame clones, not every one. In the table there are fewer than 650,000 clones, 70% to 90% of which are singletons. The chain combines TRBV7-8 with TRBJ1-6, with 10 bases lining up with TRBD1. Sequenced material: peripheral blood. The source is a woman between 45 and 60 years old with COVID-19, enrolled during active disease. CDR3 nucleotide sequence: TGTGCCAGCAGCTCGGGACAGGGGAGGTCACCCCTCCACTTT. Translation: CASSSGQGRSPLHF.